The 27 T cell receptor beta chains listed next were all sequenced from one sample in a study of shared clonotypes between healthy human individuals. Produced via immunoSEQ multiplex PCR; TCRdb's table is partial and in-frame only. The data contain under 150,000 clones, about 70% of them singletons. Input material: memory CD8+ T cells sorted from blood. The subset here: CD45RO+ cells pooled with CCR7-negative TemRA cells. These receptors all stem from a woman aged 25-40 years in good health.

In its sample, this clone was seen a few times. This chain joins TRBV6-5 and TRBJ1-1, with D unresolved. This CDR3 spans 13 amino acids. V was clipped by 0 bases and J by 6 bases, with 8 bases between them. CDR1 is MNHEY, CDR2 SVGAGI, per germline. The CDR3 protein is CASSYSEVAEAFF. The CDR3 nucleotides are TGTGCCAGCAGTTACTCGGAGGTCGCTGAAGCTTTCTTT.

This sequence joins TRBV11-3 and TRBJ1-1; tentative D call: TRBD1 (6 bases). Germline V lookup: CDR1 SGHNT, CDR2 YENEEA. V lost 5 bases and J 1 base, leaving 11 bases between the germline ends. CDR3 size: 14 residues. CDR3: CASSEGQTNTEAFF. The CDR3 DNA reads TGTGCCAGCAGCGAGGGACAAACGAACACTGAAGCTTTCTTT.

The CDR3 DNA reads as TGTGCCAGCAGCTCCCGGGACACCCTTCTCTCTGGAAACACCATATATTTT. Translating it yields CASSSRDTLLSGNTIYF. This rearrangement joins TRBV6-4 to TRBJ1-3; perhaps TRBD1 as D (6 bases). V was shortened by 6 bases and J by 0 bases, with 18 bases between the two germline ends. CDR1 is MRHNA and CDR2 is SNTAGT in the germline V gene. The CDR3 covers 17 residues.

Only one count was recorded for this clone. The DNA of the CDR3 is TGTGCCAGCAGCCAAGGAATGTATGGGACTAGCGGGACCGGGGAGCTGTTTTTT. Its protein is CASSQGMYGTSGTGELFF. The chain recombines TRBV4-2 with TRBJ2-2; 12 bases align to TRBD2. CDR3 length: 18 amino acids. Germline lookup yields CDR1 LGHNA and CDR2 YNFKEQ. V trimming: 1 base; J trimming: 5 bases; junction bases outside the gene matches: 8.

This clone occurred once. The chain links TRBV5-1 to TRBJ1-4; possibly TRBD1 for D (6 bases). Per germline, CDR1 SGHRS and CDR2 YFSETQ. The germline V and J ends were trimmed by 4 bases and 8 bases, with 18 bases remaining between them. This CDR3 is 15 amino acids long. CDR3 region: CASSKSGHVDEKLFF. As DNA, the CDR3 is TGCGCCAGCAGCAAGTCGGGACACGTTGACGAAAAACTGTTTTTT.

J is TRBJ2-3 and V is TRBV28; 7 bases are shared with TRBD2. V lost 5 bases, J lost 1 base, and 9 bases stayed unmatched. The CDR3 totals 16 residues. Per the germline V gene, CDR1 is MDHEN and CDR2 is SYDVKM. The CDR3 spells CASSQGLDEGTDTQYF. The CDR3 nucleotides read TGTGCCAGCAGTCAAGGACTAGACGAGGGCACAGATACGCAGTATTTT.

The rearrangement uses TRBV11-1 and TRBJ2-2; TRBD1 aligns across 10 bases. The CDR3 spans 17 residues. Unmatched junction bases numbered 8, after V lost 4 bases and J lost 3 bases. Germline values: CDR1 SGHAT, CDR2 FQDESV (reference sequence). CDR3 nucleotide sequence: TGTGCCAGCAGCTCACTCGGGACAGGGGCTTACACCGGGGAGCTGTTTTTT. Amino acid sequence: CASSSLGTGAYTGELFF.

The V gene is TRBV28, the J gene TRBJ2-1; tentatively, D is TRBD1 or TRBD2 (5 bases each). The germline V and J ends were trimmed by 3 bases and 8 bases, with 26 bases remaining between them. Germline-derived CDR1 and CDR2 are MDHEN and SYDVKM. The CDR3 has 18 amino acids. CDR3 residues: CASSLYLRGTMVADEQFF. The CDR3 bases are TGTGCCAGCAGTTTGTACCTTCGAGGGACCATGGTGGCCGATGAGCAGTTCTTC.

The chain couples TRBV11-1 to TRBJ2-7, with TRBD1 matching 10 bases. The germline V gene has CDR1 SGHAT and CDR2 FQDESV (reference sequence). With 4 bases clipped from V and 6 bases from J, the junction kept 6 bases outside the gene matches. The CDR3 runs 14 residues. The CDR3, as DNA: TGTGCCAGCAGCTCCGGGACAGGGGCTTTCGAGCAGTACTTC. Translated, it gives CASSSGTGAFEQYF.

The chain joins TRBV29-1 to TRBJ2-5; TRBD1 matches 7 bases. Near its end, the DNA agrees better with TRBJ2-7, so the J call may be wrong. The CDR3 contains 13 residues. Germline-derived CDR1 and CDR2 are SQVTM and ANQGSEA. Here the CDR3 DNA reads TGCAGCGTTGAGACAGGGAAGGGGTACGAGCAGTACTTC. Its translation is CSVETGKGYEQYF.

The count of this clone is one. This chain connects TRBV25-1 to TRBJ1-4; the D gene is possibly TRBD1 (5 bases). V was clipped by 0 bases and J by 3 bases, with 17 bases between them. The V gene's germline CDR1 is MGHDK and CDR2 SYGVNS. This CDR3 has 18 amino acids. CDR3 sequence (DNA): TGTGCCAGCAGTGAATATGTCGGTCTCGGGGGGGCTAATGAAAAACTGTTTTTT. Its translation is CASSEYVGLGGANEKLFF.

This clone occurred a few times. The chain couples TRBV6-5 to TRBJ1-5, with D tentatively TRBD1 (6 bases). Trimming stripped 0 bases from V and 14 bases from J, with 14 bases between. The CDR3 runs 13 residues. Per germline, CDR1 MNHEY and CDR2 SVGAGI. The DNA for the CDR3 is TGTGCCAGCAGTTACTCTGACGCAGGGGAAGAGCATTTT. This translates into CASSYSDAGEEHF.

V gene TRBV7-2 combines with J gene TRBJ2-5, with a tentative D call TRBD2 (6 bases). TRBJ2-7 matches the DNA end more closely, so the J call is doubtful. This CDR3 has 15 amino acids. The germline V gene encodes CDR1 SGHTA and CDR2 FQGNSA. As DNA, the CDR3 is TGTGCCAGCAGCTACGGAGCGGGCGGCGTCTACGAGCAGTACTTC. Protein product: CASSYGAGGVYEQYF.

V and J are TRBV19 and TRBJ1-5; possible D gene TRBD1, 5 bases. CDR3 size: 19 residues. Looked up from germline, CDR1 is LNHDA and CDR2 is SQIVND (reference sequence). V lost 2 bases and J 4 bases, leaving 24 bases between the germline ends. The CDR3 spells CASSIFLTIGGTDNQPQHF. CDR3 DNA sequence: TGTGCCAGTAGTATATTCTTAACGATTGGAGGGACGGATAATCAGCCCCAGCATTTT.

The rearrangement uses TRBV27 and TRBJ2-1; 7 bases agree with TRBD1. V lost 4 bases to trimming and J lost 4 bases; unmatched junction nucleotides: 1. The CDR3 sequence is 13 residues long. The germline CDR1 and CDR2 sequences are MNHEY and SMNVEV (reference sequence). The CDR3 DNA follows: TGTGCCAGCAGTTGGGGACAGTACAATGAGCAGTTCTTC. This translates into CASSWGQYNEQFF.

This clone turned up a few times. The V gene is TRBV14, the J gene TRBJ2-7; D perhaps matches TRBD1 (5 bases). Trimming pared 0 bases from V and 1 base from J, leaving 13 bases between. Germline V gene lookup returns CDR1 SGHDN and CDR2 FVKESK. The CDR3 contains 16 residues. The CDR3 sequence is CASSQDRQGYSYEQYF. In nucleotides, the CDR3 is TGTGCCAGCAGCCAAGATCGCCAGGGCTATTCCTACGAGCAGTACTTC.

This chain uses TRBV28 with TRBJ2-1; unclear D gene. Trimming stripped 1 base from V and 7 bases from J, with 8 bases between. The germline V gene has CDR1 MDHEN and CDR2 SYDVKM. The CDR3 loop spans 13 amino acids. CDR3 nucleotide sequence: TGTGCCAGCAGTTTATCCGCCATTAATGAGCAGTTCTTC. Amino acid sequence: CASSLSAINEQFF.

This clone was seen a handful of times. The chain couples TRBV25-1 to TRBJ2-7; D not certain. CDR1 is MGHDK, CDR2 SYGVNS, per germline. The CDR3 consists of 13 residues. Trimming stripped 3 bases from V and 5 bases from J, with 11 bases between. The CDR3 DNA is TGTGCCAGCAGTGATTTACGGATCCACGAGCAGTACTTC. This sequence encodes CASSDLRIHEQYF.

The chain combines TRBV29-1 with TRBJ2-7, with D maybe TRBD2 (5 bases). V was shortened by 4 bases and J by 4 bases, with 14 bases between the two germline ends. The length of the CDR3 is 13 residues. CDR1 and CDR2 (germline): SQVTM, ANQGSEA. The CDR3 DNA reads TGCAGCGTTGTGTTATCGGGAAGGTACGAGCAGTACTTC. Residues: CSVVLSGRYEQYF.

V is TRBV5-6 and J is TRBJ2-7, with D possibly TRBD2 on 5 matching bases. Between the trimmed V and J ends, which lost 4 bases and 6 bases, there was a span of 17 bases. Germline V gene sequence: CDR1 SGHDT, CDR2 YYEEEE. The CDR3 loop spans 14 amino acids. CDR3 nucleotides: TGTGCCAGCAGCCCCAACCTAGCCCGCTTCGAGCAGTACTTC. This sequence encodes CASSPNLARFEQYF.

V gene TRBV7-8 combines with J gene TRBJ2-1, with TRBD2 matching 13 bases. J lost 8 bases, V lost 5 bases, and 12 bases had no gene match. Germline V gene lookup returns CDR1 SGHVS and CDR2 FQNEAQ. The CDR3 length is 17 residues. The CDR3 nucleotides are TGTGCCAGCAGCCAGTATCTGGGCGGACTAGCGGGAGATGAGCAGTTCTTC. Translation: CASSQYLGGLAGDEQFF.

Here the CDR3 reads CASSLRTSGLNEQFF. In DNA form, the CDR3 reads TGTGCCAGTAGTCTTAGGACTAGCGGGTTAAATGAGCAGTTCTTC. This rearrangement joins TRBV19 to TRBJ2-1; 11 bases agree with TRBD2. V gave up 5 bases and J gave up 7 bases; unmatched junction bases: 7. Germline-derived CDR1 and CDR2 are LNHDA and SQIVND (reference sequence). The CDR3 length is 15 residues.

The chain links TRBV27 to TRBJ2-7; D gene ambiguous. Trimming stripped 0 bases from V and 5 bases from J, with 11 bases between. CDR3 length: 14 residues. CDR1 is MNHEY, CDR2 SMNVEV, per germline (reference sequence). The CDR3 DNA reads as TGTGCCAGCAGTTTATCTATGGGAACCCACGAGCAGTACTTC. Its translation is CASSLSMGTHEQYF.

The chain is built from TRBV28 and TRBJ2-3, with 12 nucleotides matching TRBD1. This CDR3 has 16 amino acids. Germline CDR1 is MDHEN and CDR2 is SYDVKM. J was trimmed by 6 bases and V by 5 bases; bases with no gene match: 9. CDR3: CASSPSGQGAWDTQYF. The CDR3 DNA reads TGTGCCAGCAGTCCATCGGGACAGGGGGCGTGGGATACGCAGTATTTT.

V is TRBV16 and J is TRBJ1-3; D not certain. The germline CDR1 and CDR2 sequences are KGHSY and FQNENV. V was cut by 3 bases and J by 0 bases, with 9 bases left in between. The CDR3 consists of 15 residues. In DNA form, the CDR3 reads TGTGCCAGCAGCCACTCGGGATCCTCTGGAAACACCATATATTTT. This codes for CASSHSGSSGNTIYF.

The gene calls are TRBV4-1 and TRBJ1-5; 7 bases agree with TRBD1. J was trimmed by 7 bases and V by 4 bases; bases with no gene match: 19. CDR3 size: 18 residues. Germline values: CDR1 MGHRA, CDR2 YSYEKL. This CDR3 is CASSPIQRGPWPQQPQHF. CDR3 DNA: TGCGCCAGCAGCCCAATACAGAGGGGGCCCTGGCCCCAACAGCCCCAGCATTTT.

The chain uses TRBV2 and TRBJ1-1; D remains unclear. Trimming pared 5 bases from V and 1 base from J, leaving 8 bases between. This CDR3 spans 13 amino acids. Germline CDR1 reads SNHLY; CDR2 reads FYNNEI. The CDR3: CASSPAPNTEAFF. The CDR3 DNA is TGTGCCAGCAGTCCCGCCCCGAACACTGAAGCTTTCTTT.